This TCR beta chain derives from a study of vaccination effects on CD4 cells after COVID-19. A note on this clone: Its antigen is unidentified.

Before sequencing, viral peptide pools were used by the ViraFEST assay to expand antigen-specific CD4+ T cells. Once cultured for 10 days, the cells underwent separation to obtain CD4+ T cells. With approximately 9.2 ug/ml peptides and 9.5 to 10 IU/ml IL-2, over 1.5 million PBMC per well were cultured. Assay: immunoSEQ multiplex PCR; the TCRdb copy retains only in-frame clones and omits some. In the table there are 55,000 to 65,000 clones, roughly 76% of which are singletons. This TCR was recovered from a human donor who received a COVID-19 vaccine. Sample: CD4+ T cells from PBMCs cultured with HCoV-229E spike peptides, taken before COVID-19 vaccination.

The CDR3 protein is CATSDRQGQGKTQYF. The CDR3 DNA follows: TGTGCCACCAGTGATCGGCAGGGACAAGGGAAGACCCAGTACTTC. The genes are TRBV24-1 and TRBJ2-5; TRBD1 is a possible D gene (6 bases). CDR3 length: 15 residues. CDR1 and CDR2 from the germline V gene are KGHDR and SFDVKD. Trimming took off 3 bases at V and 6 bases at J, with 16 bases between the two ends.